Below are 5 T cell receptor beta chains sequenced from a single sample in a study of T cells after yellow fever vaccination. TCRdb re-analysed the 5' RACE reads in MiXCR, keeping a single row per CDR3 protein. The profile covers under 600,000 distinct CDR3 sequences, with 20% to 25% appearing a single time and 16% taken by the ten largest. The sequenced sample was PBMCs, obtained roughly 20 days after the first yellow fever vaccination. These receptors originate from a man in his late teens or twenties who received the YFV17D yellow fever vaccine.

V usage is TRBV7-2 and J usage is TRBJ1-1; no reliable D call. With 5 bases removed from V and 4 bases from J, the gap between germline ends came to 11 bases. The CDR3 consists of 13 residues. CDR1 and CDR2 from the germline V gene are SGHTA and FQGNSA. Here the CDR3 reads CASSVLSSTEAFF. CDR3 nucleotide sequence: TGTGCCAGCAGCGTACTAAGCAGCACTGAAGCTTTCTTT.

This clonotype was seen ten or more times. This chain uses TRBV6-2 or TRBV6-3 with TRBJ2-5; TRBD1 is a possible D gene (5 bases). From germline, CDR1 is MNHEY and CDR2 SVGEGT. V gave up 8 bases and J gave up 4 bases, with 11 bases separating them. The CDR3 has 12 residues. The CDR3 sequence: CASLQGGETQYF. DNA for the CDR3: TGTGCCAGCCTCCAGGGTGGAGAGACCCAGTACTTC.

The sample holds a few counts of this clonotype. This chain connects TRBV5-1 to TRBJ1-1; 8 nucleotides align to TRBD1. The CDR3 runs to 13 residues. With 0 bases clipped from V and 7 bases from J, the junction kept 2 bases outside the gene matches. Germline CDR1 reads SGHRS; CDR2 reads YFSETQ. The CDR3 loop reads CASSLAGGVEAFF. The CDR3 DNA sequence: TGCGCCAGCAGCTTGGCAGGGGGCGTTGAAGCTTTCTTT.

The chain combines TRBV20-1 with TRBJ1-2; D not resolved. With 6 bases removed from V and 4 bases from J, the gap between germline ends came to 15 bases. CDR3 length: 13 residues. CDR1 and CDR2 (germline): DFQATT, SNEGSKA (reference sequence). The CDR3 sequence is CSAPPLAIYGYTF. The CDR3 DNA is TGCAGTGCCCCCCCCCTGGCTATCTATGGCTACACCTTC.

The V and J genes are TRBV5-5 and TRBJ1-2; tentatively, D is TRBD1 (5 bases). The CDR3 is 15 amino acids. V lost 4 bases and J lost 2, with 15 bases in between. Germline V CDR1 and CDR2: SGHKS, YYEKEE (reference sequence). The CDR3 spells CASSKNRDGNYGYTF. The CDR3 DNA reads as TGTGCCAGCAGCAAAAACCGGGACGGGAACTATGGCTACACCTTC.